The TCR beta chain described here comes from a study of cytomegalovirus exposure and HLA in healthy donors. Study outcomes and limitations: The authors listed 164 TCR beta chains as cytomegalovirus-associated.

It was with 60 Vbeta and 13 Jbeta primers that the PCR ran. TCRdb keeps only in-frame clones here, not all; method: immunoSEQ multiplex PCR. Among roughly 33,000 clones listed, about 80% were seen once. CDR3 length equals 13 residues. Trimming took 3 bases from V and 7 from J, leaving 12 bases between them. The germline CDR1 and CDR2 sequences are SNHLY and FYNNEI. Concerning this clone: Its antigen remains unknown.

Sequencing used PBMCs. V usage is TRBV2 and J usage is TRBJ1-2; D remains unclear. The origin of this receptor is a male donor in good health and CMV-seronegative. DNA of the CDR3: TGTGCCAGCAGTGACATCAGGAATGGTGGCTACACCTTC. Translation: CASSDIRNGGYTF.